This is a list of T cell receptor beta chains from one sample in a study of cytomegalovirus exposure and HLA in healthy donors. The protocol was immunoSEQ multiplex PCR, while the TCRdb copy is restricted to in-frame clones and leaves out a portion. This table holds about 160,000 clones, about nine tenths found once. The sequenced sample consisted of PBMCs. The receptors here all came from a man between 18 and 29 years old in good health and CMV-seropositive. Both conserved end residues are part of each CDR3. A D gene is named only where the DNA matches it firmly. Rows give clone size only sometimes, using once, few, many, or a class for an expanded clone.

TRBV19,.,.,TRBJ1-2,TGTGCCACTAACCCTATACAGGGAACGTACTATGGCTACACCTTC,CATNPIQGTYYGYTF
TRBV7-3,TRBD2,.,TRBJ2-3,TGTGCCAGCAGCTCAGGCGGGGGTACAGATACGCAGTATTTT,CASSSGGGTDTQYF
TRBV28,.,.,TRBJ2-1,TGTGCCAGCAGTCTTAGCGGACGAACCTACAATGAGCAGTTCTTC,CASSLSGRTYNEQFF
TRBV7-6,.,.,TRBJ1-1,TGTGCCAGCAGCTCGGGTGTGAACACTGAAGCTTTCTTT,CASSSGVNTEAFF
TRBV28,.,once,TRBJ1-4,TGTGCCAGCAGTTCGCTCAGGGGCCCGCTCGAAAAACTGTTTTTT,CASSSLRGPLEKLFF
TRBV12-5,TRBD1,many,TRBJ2-2,TGTGCTAGTGGTTTTGTCCCGGGACAGAGGCGTCTCTCGTTCCCCGGGGAGCTGTTTTTT,CASGFVPGQRRLSFPGELFF
TRBV5-8,.,.,TRBJ2-1,TGTGCCAGCAGCTTGGGTAAGAGTTCAGCGGGTGAGCAGTTCTTC,CASSLGKSSAGEQFF
TRBV27,TRBD1,once,TRBJ1-2,TGTGCCAGCAGTTTATCAGGGGGGACAGGGGGCTATGGCTACACCTTC,CASSLSGGTGGYGYTF
TRBV18,.,.,TRBJ2-7,TGTGCCAGCGGCCACACCACCAAAAACTACGAGCAGTACTTC,CASGHTTKNYEQYF
TRBV6-1,TRBD2,.,TRBJ2-1,TGTGCCAGCAGGCGACTAGCCCAGGGAGTTGAGCAGTTCTTC,CASRRLAQGVEQFF
TRBV5-1,TRBD1,.,TRBJ2-5,TGCGCCAGCAGCTTAGGACAGGGGGTCGTACAAGAGACCCAGTACTTC,CASSLGQGVVQETQYF
TRBV29-1,TRBD2,.,TRBJ2-1,TGCAGCGTTGTAGCGGGAGTTCTCAATGAGCAGTTCTTC,CSVVAGVLNEQFF
TRBV29-1,.,.,TRBJ2-7,TGCAGCGTGCAAATAGACCAGGGGAATCCCTACGAGCAGTACTTC,CSVQIDQGNPYEQYF
TRBV27,TRBD2,.,TRBJ2-7,TGTGCCAGCAGTTTTCTTCCGGGAGGAAAATACGAGCAGTACTTC,CASSFLPGGKYEQYF
TRBV29-1,.,.,TRBJ1-2,TGCAGCGTTGAAGATCTTAGCGGCGGCTACACCTTC,CSVEDLSGGYTF
TRBV6-5,TRBD1,.,TRBJ2-3,TGTGCCAGCAGTTACACAAGACAGGGTTCACAGTATTTT,CASSYTRQGSQYF
TRBV25-1,TRBD1,.,TRBJ2-7,TGTGCCAGCAGTGGAAGCGGGACAGGGGTCTACGAGCAGTACTTC,CASSGSGTGVYEQYF
TRBV5-1,.,.,TRBJ2-1,TGCGCCAGCAGCTTACTAACGCACACCTACAATGAGCAGTTCTTC,CASSLLTHTYNEQFF
TRBV10-3,.,.,TRBJ2-3,TGTGCCATCAGTGAGGGGCATACGCAGTATTTT,CAISEGHTQYF
TRBV5-1,TRBD2,.,TRBJ2-7,TGCGCCAGCAGCCGTTCCGGGACTATCCAGCACGAGCAGTACTTC,CASSRSGTIQHEQYF
TRBV29-1,.,once,TRBJ2-4,TGCAGCGTTGCTGGGCCTTACAAAAACATTCAGTACTTC,CSVAGPYKNIQYF
TRBV5-1,.,.,TRBJ2-4,TGCGCCAGCAGCCAGTCGACTATTATAGGCCCAGCCAAAAACATTCAGTACTTC,CASSQSTIIGPAKNIQYF
TRBV5-1,TRBD2,once,TRBJ2-1,TGCGCCAGCAGCTTGGTGTCTAGCGGGTACAATGAGCAGTTCTTC,CASSLVSSGYNEQFF
TRBV5-1,TRBD1,.,TRBJ1-2,TGCGCCAGCAGCTTCGGAGGGGACAGGGACGATGGCTACACCTTC,CASSFGGDRDDGYTF
TRBV27,.,.,TRBJ2-7,TGTGCCAGCAGTCTCCGGGACAACCCCTACGAGCAGTACTTC,CASSLRDNPYEQYF
TRBV30,.,few,TRBJ1-2,TGTGCCTGGATTTCGCGTGACTATGGCTACACCTTC,CAWISRDYGYTF
TRBV19,.,few,TRBJ2-2,TGTGCCAGTAGTATCGGGGGAGGAGGGGAGCTGTTTTTT,CASSIGGGGELFF
TRBV5-1,.,.,TRBJ2-7,TGCGCCAGCAGCTTGGGACAGTTCTACGAGCAGTACTTC,CASSLGQFYEQYF
TRBV10-3,TRBD2,.,TRBJ2-1,TGTGCCATCAGTCGGAGACTAGCGATCGAAGGTTACAATGAGCAGTTCTTC,CAISRRLAIEGYNEQFF
TRBV4-1,TRBD2,.,TRBJ2-3,TGCGCCAGCAGCCTGCGGACTAGCGGGAGCACAGATACGCAGTATTTT,CASSLRTSGSTDTQYF
TRBV29-1,.,.,TRBJ2-1,TGCAGCGTTGATAACTGGAGCTCCTACAATGAGCAGTTCTTC,CSVDNWSSYNEQFF
TRBV7-9,.,.,TRBJ2-7,TGTGCCAGCAGCTTAGATACCCCGGGACTCTCAAACTACGAGCAGTACTTC,CASSLDTPGLSNYEQYF
TRBV5-4,.,.,TRBJ2-1,TGTGCCAGCAGCTCCGGACTAAATGAGCAGTTCTTC,CASSSGLNEQFF
TRBV11-3,.,.,TRBJ2-7,TGTGCCAGCAGCCAAGGTCTAGCGAGCTCCTACGAGCAGTACTTC,CASSQGLASSYEQYF
TRBV29-1,TRBD1,.,TRBJ2-6,TGCAGCGTTCTACAGGGGGTGTACTCTGGGGCCAACGTCCTGACTTTC,CSVLQGVYSGANVLTF
TRBV29-1,TRBD2,.,TRBJ2-7,TGCAGCGTTGATTCCGGGAGGGCCTCCTACGAGCAGTACTTC,CSVDSGRASYEQYF
TRBV7-9,TRBD1,.,TRBJ1-1,TGTGCCAGCAGCTTATTACAGGGGTCCACTGAAGCTTTCTTT,CASSLLQGSTEAFF
TRBV2,TRBD1,.,TRBJ1-3,TGTGCCAGCAGGGGACAGCGGAGCTCTGGAAACACCATATATTTT,CASRGQRSSGNTIYF
TRBV25-1,.,.,TRBJ2-5,TGTGCCAGCAGCCTTGGGCCCTACCAAGAGACCCAGTACTTC,CASSLGPYQETQYF
TRBV19,TRBD1,.,TRBJ2-6,TGTGCCAGTAGAACCTTGGACAGGGGCCGCACCTCTGGGGCCAACGTCCTGACTTTC,CASRTLDRGRTSGANVLTF
TRBV5-6,TRBD2,.,TRBJ2-1,TGTGCCAGCAGCTGGTCTAGCGGCGAGCAGTTCTTC,CASSWSSGEQFF
TRBV15,.,.,TRBJ2-7,TGTGCCACCGCGGAGGCAGGGGGGACCTACGAGCAGTACTTC,CATAEAGGTYEQYF
TRBV27,TRBD1,.,TRBJ2-1,TGTGCCAGCGGGGGACAGGGGAACCGAATATCCTACAATGAGCAGTTCTTC,CASGGQGNRISYNEQFF
TRBV27,TRBD1,.,TRBJ1-1,TGTGCCAGCAGTTTATTCGGGACAGGGGGCCTCGGAGCTTTCTTT,CASSLFGTGGLGAFF
TRBV11-3,.,once,TRBJ1-3,TGTGCCACCTCCAAAGACTCCGGAAACACCATATATTTT,CATSKDSGNTIYF
TRBV5-1,TRBD1,.,TRBJ2-4,TGCGCCAGCAGCTTGGCCCGAGGGGGCGCGGACATTCAGTACTTC,CASSLARGGADIQYF
TRBV28,TRBD2,.,TRBJ2-7,TGTGCCAGCAGTTTCACTAGCGGGACGGGCGAGCAGTACTTC,CASSFTSGTGEQYF
TRBV7-2,TRBD1,once,TRBJ1-3,TGTGCCAGCAGCTTAACAGGGGGCTCTGGAAACACCATATATTTT,CASSLTGGSGNTIYF
TRBV28,TRBD2,once,TRBJ2-7,TGTGCCAGCAGTCTAAAGCCCGGGCGGGGGGAGCAGTACTTC,CASSLKPGRGEQYF
TRBV7-8,TRBD1,.,TRBJ1-1,TGTGCCAGCAGCTTAACAGGGGTCACCATGAACACTGAAGCTTTCTTT,CASSLTGVTMNTEAFF
TRBV5-5,TRBD2,.,TRBJ2-7,TGTGCCAGCAGCTTGGTATATAATCGGGCGGGACTAGAAACCTACGAGCAGTACTTC,CASSLVYNRAGLETYEQYF
TRBV11-3,.,.,TRBJ1-3,TGTGCCAGCAGTGATAGCCCCGTTTTTGGAAACACCATATATTTT,CASSDSPVFGNTIYF
TRBV5-4,TRBD2,once,TRBJ2-3,TGTGCCAGCAGCTTGGGGACTAGCGGGAGGGCAGATACGCAGTATTTT,CASSLGTSGRADTQYF
TRBV2,.,.,TRBJ2-7,TGTGCCAGCAGTGTCGCGGAATCCTACGAGCAGTACTTC,CASSVAESYEQYF
TRBV11-3,TRBD2,.,TRBJ2-5,TGTGCCAGCACTTACAGCGGGAAACTACAAGAGACCCAGTACTTC,CASTYSGKLQETQYF
TRBV10-3,TRBD1,.,TRBJ2-2,TGTGCCATCAGTGAGGGGACAGCGTATTCCGGGGAGCTGTTTTTT,CAISEGTAYSGELFF
TRBV11-2,.,.,TRBJ2-3,TGTGCCAGCAGCGTTCAAACCAGGGTAGACACGCAGTATTTT,CASSVQTRVDTQYF